This entry features one T cell receptor (beta chain) sequence. The record originates from a study of shared clonotypes between healthy human individuals. Study-wide context: The people who gave samples were a couple of women and a few men aged 18 to 49.

Everyone who donated was a Caucasian adult who lived in Nashville, Tennessee. Deep was the level used in running the assay. Here immunoSEQ multiplex PCR was the method, and the copy in TCRdb shows in-frame clones only, minus some. Of about 490,000 clones in the sample, 70% to 80% are singletons; the top ten hold roughly 13%. The CDR3 totals 14 residues. Germline CDR1 SGHVS, CDR2 FQNEAQ. V was clipped by 5 bases and J by 1 base, with 10 bases between them. This sequence joins TRBV7-8 and TRBJ2-3; D not resolved. The TCR comes from a woman between 35 and 50 years old in good health. Some clones in this sample may be carry-over from other donors' samples. The sequenced sample was PBMCs. As DNA, the CDR3 is TGTGCCAGCAGCGCAGGACGACGCACAGATACGCAGTATTTT. Its translation: CASSAGRRTDTQYF.